This T cell receptor (beta chain) comes out of a study of blood T cell repertoires in COVID-19. Overall study context: Acute and convalescent COVID-19 samples came from the United States, Italy and Spain. PBMCs, B-cell-depleted T cells, or T cells were the source of the cDNA or gDNA that made up the material.

Original handling: Quantification of nucleated cells was approximated via reference gene primer amplification. Some clones are missing from TCRdb's copy, which holds only in-frame ones; the method was immunoSEQ multiplex PCR. That table supplies the V and J calls and clone size; D and trimming were determined from the DNA. The sample has a few hundred thousand clones; around 82% are singletons. This CDR3 region has 13 residues. CDR1 and CDR2 (germline): GTSNPN, SVGIG (reference sequence). J lost 6 bases, V lost 3 bases, and 5 bases had no gene match. The V gene is TRBV30, the J gene TRBJ1-2; 9 bases align to TRBD1. Sequenced: peripheral blood. The receptor was isolated from a woman aged 18-29 years with acute or convalescent COVID-19. The CDR3 is CAWRRQGGNGYTF. The CDR3 bases are TGTGCCTGGAGGAGACAGGGGGGTAATGGCTACACCTTC.